What follows are 19 T cell receptor beta chains derived from one specimen sequenced in a study of cytomegalovirus exposure and HLA in healthy donors. Use of 60 Vbeta and 13 Jbeta primers characterized the PCR. Sequencing used immunoSEQ multiplex PCR; TCRdb keeps in-frame clones, though not all of them. Of approximately 160,000 clones listed, approximately 88% are singletons. The sample taken for sequencing was PBMCs. The receptors shown here come from a boy aged 2 to 10 in good health and CMV-seronegative.

The rearrangement joins TRBV7-6 to TRBJ1-3; D is perhaps TRBD1 (6 bases). The CDR3 spans 16 residues. Germline lookup yields CDR1 SGHVS and CDR2 FNYEAQ. V lost 5 bases and J 4 bases, leaving 18 bases between the germline ends. The CDR3 sequence is CASSTPLGGAGNTIYF. The CDR3 nucleotides read TGTGCCAGCAGCACCCCCCTTGGGGGCGCCGGAAACACCATATATTTT. Together with reference TRBV7-6 and TRBJ1-3, the CDR3 gives the full variable domain: GAGVSQSPRYKVTKRGQDVALRCDPISGHVSLYWYRQALGQGPEFLTYFNYEAQQDKSGLPNDRFSAERPEGSISTLTIQRTEQRDSAMYRCASSTPLGGAGNTIYFGEGSWLTVV.

V is TRBV5-4 and J is TRBJ2-1, with D possibly being TRBD2 (7 bases). The CDR3 is 16 residues long. CDR1 and CDR2 (germline): SGHNT, YYREEE (reference sequence). V gave up 1 base and J gave up 9 bases, with 20 bases separating them. The CDR3 DNA follows: TGTGCCAGCAGCTTGAAGCGGGAAGTGGCGACAGGTGAGCAGTTCTTC. It yields the protein CASSLKREVATGEQFF.

The genes are TRBV5-1 and TRBJ2-1; D is uncertain. Trimming shortened V by 5 bases and J by 6 bases, and 12 bases separated the two germline ends. CDR1 is SGHRS, CDR2 YFSETQ, per germline. The CDR3 totals 13 residues. The CDR3 coding sequence is TGCGCCAGCAGGCCGGGTGTAGGCAATGAGCAGTTCTTC. It specifies CASRPGVGNEQFF.

The chain joins TRBV19 to TRBJ1-1; D remains ambiguous. This CDR3 comprises 15 residues. V dropped 0 bases and J dropped 1 base, with 9 bases sitting between them. Looked up from germline, CDR1 is LNHDA and CDR2 is SQIVND (reference sequence). This CDR3 reads CASSIDRTPNTEAFF. The CDR3 DNA reads as TGTGCCAGTAGTATAGACAGAACCCCGAACACTGAAGCTTTCTTT.

The chain combines TRBV28 with TRBJ1-1; the D gene is possibly TRBD1 (6 bases). The ends were cut back, 6 bases at V and 5 bases at J, with 16 bases in the middle. Germline assignment: CDR1 MDHEN and CDR2 SYDVKM. The CDR3 runs 14 residues. The CDR3 here is CASRGGGPGTEAFF. CDR3 sequence (DNA): TGTGCCAGCAGGGGAGGGGGGCCGGGAACTGAAGCTTTCTTT.

CDR3 residues: CASSPSGTLGYGYTF. Written as DNA, the CDR3 is TGTGCCAGCAGCCCATCAGGGACATTGGGATATGGCTACACCTTC. The genes are TRBV5-5 and TRBJ1-2; D possibly corresponds to TRBD1 (6 bases). Germline assignment: CDR1 SGHKS and CDR2 YYEKEE (reference sequence). The CDR3 extends over 15 amino acids. V gave up 4 bases and J gave up 5 bases, with 18 bases separating them.

This chain uses TRBV14 with TRBJ1-5; the D gene is possibly TRBD1 (5 bases). Trimming left V 6 bases short and J 4 bases short, with 7 bases between. This CDR3 region has 12 residues. CDR1 and CDR2 (germline): SGHDN, FVKESK. Written as DNA, the CDR3 is TGTGCCAGCAGTAGGGGTAATCAGCCCCAGCATTTT. As protein: CASSRGNQPQHF.

In its sample, this clone was seen a few times. The CDR3, as DNA: TGCAGCGTTGAAGACACGATTACGGGGACCCAGTACTTC. Translated, it gives CSVEDTITGTQYF. The chain couples TRBV29-1 to TRBJ2-5; no firm D call. The germline V and J ends were trimmed by 0 bases and 7 bases, with 12 bases remaining between them. The CDR3 covers 13 residues. Looked up from germline, CDR1 is SQVTM and CDR2 is ANQGSEA. The full variable domain, completed using reference TRBV29-1 and TRBJ2-5, is SAVISQKPSRDICQRGTSLTIQCQVDSQVTMMFWYRQQPGQSLTLIATANQGSEATYESGFVIDKFPISRPNLTFSTLTVSNMSPEDSSIYLCSVEDTITGTQYFGPGTRLLVL.

The chain joins TRBV5-1 to TRBJ2-1, with D maybe TRBD1 (5 bases). Trimming left V 3 bases short and J 7 bases short, with 11 bases between. Germline lookup yields CDR1 SGHRS and CDR2 YFSETQ. The CDR3 contains 13 residues. The CDR3 nucleotides are TGCGCCAGCAGCTCCCGCGACAGTAATGAGCAGTTCTTC. Its protein is CASSSRDSNEQFF.

This sequence joins TRBV6-1 and TRBJ1-1, with D possibly TRBD1 on 6 matching bases. The CDR3 has 14 amino acids. V lost 6 bases, J lost 4 bases, and 15 bases lay in between. Per the germline V gene, CDR1 is MNHNS and CDR2 is SASEGT. The CDR3 reads CASRNRVEVTEAFF. The DNA for the CDR3 is TGTGCCAGCAGGAACAGGGTCGAGGTCACTGAAGCTTTCTTT.

The chain has TRBV7-9 and TRBJ2-5, with 10 bases aligning to TRBD2. CDR3 length equals 16 residues. From germline, CDR1 is SEHNR and CDR2 FQNEAQ (reference sequence). The J segment lost 2 bases and the V segment lost 1 base, leaving 4 bases of the junction unmatched. The CDR3 nucleotides are TGTGCCAGCAGCTTAGACACAGCGGGAGGGCAAGAGACCCAGTACTTC. Translated: CASSLDTAGGQETQYF.

This sequence joins TRBV9 and TRBJ1-2; D remains unclear. Germline V gene lookup returns CDR1 SGDLS and CDR2 YYNGEE. V lost 4 bases and J lost 3, with 7 bases in between. This CDR3 has 12 amino acids. In DNA form, the CDR3 reads TGTGCCAGCAGCCCTCCAGACTATGGCTACACCTTC. It specifies CASSPPDYGYTF.

This clone appeared a few times. Other DNA sequences in this sample translate to the same CDR3. This sequence joins TRBV4-1 and TRBJ2-7; unclear D gene. V gave up 0 bases and J gave up 0 bases, with 3 bases separating them. Germline V gene data show CDR1 as MGHRA and CDR2 as YSYEKL. This CDR3 is 13 amino acids long. CDR3 amino acids: CASSQDSSYEQYF. CDR3 DNA sequence: TGCGCCAGCAGCCAAGACTCCTCCTACGAGCAGTACTTC.

The chain recombines TRBV25-1 with TRBJ2-7; D unclear. V shed 5 bases and J shed 2 bases, with 7 bases lying between them. Germline V gene sequence: CDR1 MGHDK, CDR2 SYGVNS. This CDR3 has 12 amino acids. The CDR3 DNA is TGTGCCAGCAGTACAGCTACCTACGAGCAGTACTTC. Residues: CASSTATYEQYF.

This rearrangement joins TRBV9 to TRBJ2-7; 10 positions agree with TRBD2. The CDR3 is 17 residues long. CDR1 and CDR2 (germline): SGDLS, YYNGEE. With 0 bases clipped from V and 7 bases from J, the junction kept 13 bases outside the gene matches. The CDR3 loop reads CASSVAEGLAGDYEQYF. CDR3 nucleotides: TGTGCCAGCAGCGTAGCTGAAGGGCTAGCGGGAGATTATGAGCAGTACTTC.

The chain carries TRBV5-1 and TRBJ2-3; 8 positions match TRBD2. The CDR3 runs to 16 residues. V was clipped by 4 bases and J by 0 bases; unmatched bases: 7. Per the germline V gene, CDR1 is SGHRS and CDR2 is YFSETQ. The CDR3 DNA follows: TGCGCCAGCAGCCGGGAGGGGACGACTAGCACAGATACGCAGTATTTT. Translation: CASSREGTTSTDTQYF.

V usage is TRBV30 and J usage is TRBJ2-1, with D possibly matching TRBD1 (5 bases). This CDR3 comprises 13 residues. Deletions cut 4 bases from V and 3 bases from J, with 10 bases between. Germline CDR1 GTSNPN, CDR2 SVGIG (reference sequence). The CDR3 loop reads CAWTGKIYNEQFF. CDR3 DNA: TGTGCCTGGACAGGGAAGATCTACAATGAGCAGTTCTTC.

The rearrangement uses TRBV2 and TRBJ2-7, with D possibly matching TRBD1 (5 bases). This CDR3 is 14 amino acids long. Trimming pared 8 bases from V and 5 bases from J, leaving 19 bases between. The germline V gene has CDR1 SNHLY and CDR2 FYNNEI. The CDR3 DNA reads as TGTGCCAGCCATTCCAGGGCCTCAAACGACGAGCAGTACTTC. Amino acid sequence: CASHSRASNDEQYF.

This chain joins TRBV19 and TRBJ1-5; no clear D. The CDR3 is 12 amino acids. Looked up from germline, CDR1 is LNHDA and CDR2 is SQIVND (reference sequence). Trimming removed 8 bases from V and 3 bases from J, with 8 bases in between. The CDR3 loop is CASREINQPQHF. DNA of the CDR3: TGTGCCAGTCGGGAGATCAATCAGCCCCAGCATTTT.